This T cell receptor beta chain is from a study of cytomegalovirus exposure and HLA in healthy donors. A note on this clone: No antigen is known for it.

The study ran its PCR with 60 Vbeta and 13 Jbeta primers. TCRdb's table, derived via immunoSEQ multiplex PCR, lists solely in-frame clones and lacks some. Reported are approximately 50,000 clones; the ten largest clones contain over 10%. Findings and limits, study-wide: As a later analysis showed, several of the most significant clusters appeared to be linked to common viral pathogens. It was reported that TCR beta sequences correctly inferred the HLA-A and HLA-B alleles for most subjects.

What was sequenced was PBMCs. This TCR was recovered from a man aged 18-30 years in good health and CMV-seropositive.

CDR3 DNA: TGTGCCGGGTGGGACAGGCGACACGAGCAGTACTTC. Translation gives CAGWDRRHEQYF. This sequence joins TRBV30 and TRBJ2-7; 8 bases map to TRBD1. Unmatched junction bases numbered 8, after V lost 8 bases and J lost 5 bases. Germline CDR1 and CDR2: GTSNPN and SVGIG (reference sequence). The CDR3 sequence is 12 residues long.